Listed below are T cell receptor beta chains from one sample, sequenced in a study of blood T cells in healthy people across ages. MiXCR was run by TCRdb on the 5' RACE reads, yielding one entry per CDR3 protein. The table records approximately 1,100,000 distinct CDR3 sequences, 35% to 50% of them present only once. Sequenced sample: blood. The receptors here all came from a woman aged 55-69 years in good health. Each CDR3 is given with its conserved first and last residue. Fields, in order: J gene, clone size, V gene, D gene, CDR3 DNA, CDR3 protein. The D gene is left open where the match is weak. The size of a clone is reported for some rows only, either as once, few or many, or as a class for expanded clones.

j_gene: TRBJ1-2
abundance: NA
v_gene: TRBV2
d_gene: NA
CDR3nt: TGTGCCAGCAGTGGAGGGCGGCCTTATGGCTACACCTTC
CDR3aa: CASSGGRPYGYTF

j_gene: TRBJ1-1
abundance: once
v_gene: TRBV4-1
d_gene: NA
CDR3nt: TGCGCCAGCAGCCAAGATGTGGAAGGGGTTGAAGCTTTCTTT
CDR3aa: CASSQDVEGVEAFF

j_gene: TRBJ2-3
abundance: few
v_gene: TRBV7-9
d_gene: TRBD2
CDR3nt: TGTGCCAGCAGCTTACCTAGCGGGAGTAGCACAGATACGCAGTATTTT
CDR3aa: CASSLPSGSSTDTQYF

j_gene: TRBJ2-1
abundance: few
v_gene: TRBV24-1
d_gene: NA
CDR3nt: TGTGCCACCAGTGATCCGATGTACAATGAGCAGTTCTTC
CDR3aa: CATSDPMYNEQFF

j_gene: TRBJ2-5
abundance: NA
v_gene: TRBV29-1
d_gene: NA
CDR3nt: TGCAGCGTTGATCGGCCCGGCCAAGAGACCCAGTACTTC
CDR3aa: CSVDRPGQETQYF

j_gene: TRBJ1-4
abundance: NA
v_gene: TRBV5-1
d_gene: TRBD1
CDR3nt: TGCGCCAGCAGCTTCGACAGGGGAGATGAAAAACTGTTTTTT
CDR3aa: CASSFDRGDEKLFF

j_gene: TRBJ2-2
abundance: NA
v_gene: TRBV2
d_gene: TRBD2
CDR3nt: TGTGCCAGCAGTGAGGCTAGCGGGAACACCGGGGAGCTGTTTTTT
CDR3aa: CASSEASGNTGELFF

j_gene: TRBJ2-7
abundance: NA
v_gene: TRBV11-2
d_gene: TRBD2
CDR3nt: TGTGCCAGCAGCTTAGCCAGCGGGAACTCCTACGAGCAGTACTTC
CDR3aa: CASSLASGNSYEQYF

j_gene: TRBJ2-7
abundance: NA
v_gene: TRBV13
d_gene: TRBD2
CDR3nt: TGTGCCAGCAGCTTAGATGCTAGCGGGAGTATGTACGAGCAGTACTTC
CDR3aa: CASSLDASGSMYEQYF

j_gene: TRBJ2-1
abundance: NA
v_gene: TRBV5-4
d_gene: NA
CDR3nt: TGTGCCAGCAGCTTGGCCCCGGCTAGCTCCGTCAATGAGCAGTTCTTC
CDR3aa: CASSLAPASSVNEQFF

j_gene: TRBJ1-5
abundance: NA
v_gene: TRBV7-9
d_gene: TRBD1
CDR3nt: TGTGCCAGCAGTCTCACAGGGGGGTCAGGTCAGCCCCAGCATTTT
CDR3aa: CASSLTGGSGQPQHF

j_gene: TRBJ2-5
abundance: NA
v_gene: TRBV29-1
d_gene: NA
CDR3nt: TGCAGCGGTGAGGGGCGGGAGACCCAGTACTTC
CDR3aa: CSGEGRETQYF